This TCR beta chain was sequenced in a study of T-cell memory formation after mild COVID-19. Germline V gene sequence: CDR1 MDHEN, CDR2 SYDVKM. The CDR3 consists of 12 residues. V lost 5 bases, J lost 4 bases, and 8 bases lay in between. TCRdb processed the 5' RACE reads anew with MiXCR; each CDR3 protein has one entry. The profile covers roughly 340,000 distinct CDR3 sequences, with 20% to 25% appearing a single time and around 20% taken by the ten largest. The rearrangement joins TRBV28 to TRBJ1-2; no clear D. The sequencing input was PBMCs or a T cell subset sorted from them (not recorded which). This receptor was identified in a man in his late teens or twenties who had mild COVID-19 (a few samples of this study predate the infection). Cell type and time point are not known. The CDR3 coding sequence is TGTGCCAGCAGTATAAAGGGCTATGGCTACACCTTC. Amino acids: CASSIKGYGYTF.